This TCR beta chain was observed in a study of memory CD4+ T cells and cytomegalovirus serostatus. This clone has just a few counts. Assay: immunoSEQ multiplex PCR; the TCRdb copy retains only in-frame clones and omits some. The sample holds tens of thousands of clones; around 83% are singletons and the top ten take roughly 2%. The V and J ends lost 1 base and 8 bases respectively, with 14 bases between them. Looked up from germline, CDR1 is SEHNR and CDR2 is FQNEAQ (reference sequence). The CDR3 consists of 15 residues. Single viable CD3+CD4+CD8-CD45RO+ cells were sorted as the memory CD4+ T cells. Donors' CMV status reflects serum IgG against pp150, pp28, p38, p52.

The receptor's source is an adult in good health and CMV-seropositive. Specimen: memory CD4+ T cells from blood. This rearrangement joins TRBV7-9 to TRBJ2-2; D ambiguous. CDR3 loop: CASSLDGLSSGELFF. CDR3 in DNA: TGTGCCAGCAGCTTAGACGGCCTATCTTCGGGGGAGCTGTTTTTT.